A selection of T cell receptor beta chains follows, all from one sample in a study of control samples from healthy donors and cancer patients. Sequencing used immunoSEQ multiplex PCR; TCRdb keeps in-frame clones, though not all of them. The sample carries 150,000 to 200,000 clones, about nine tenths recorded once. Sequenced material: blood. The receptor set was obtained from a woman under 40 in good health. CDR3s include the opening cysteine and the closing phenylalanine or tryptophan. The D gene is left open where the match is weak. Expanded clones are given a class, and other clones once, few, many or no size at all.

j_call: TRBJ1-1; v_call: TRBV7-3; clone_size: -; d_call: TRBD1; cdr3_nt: TGTGCCAGCAGTTTCCCCAGGGGGCGGAGGACTGAAGCTTTCTTT; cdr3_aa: CASSFPRGRRTEAFF
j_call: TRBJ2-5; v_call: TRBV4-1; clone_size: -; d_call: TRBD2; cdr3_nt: TGCGCCAGCAGCCAGCCCGTTAGCGGGAGTGAGACCCAGTACTTC; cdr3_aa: CASSQPVSGSETQYF
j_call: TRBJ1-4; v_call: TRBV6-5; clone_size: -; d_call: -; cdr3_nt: TGTGCCAGCAGTCCGAACAGGGCAACTAATGAAAAACTGTTTTTT; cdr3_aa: CASSPNRATNEKLFF
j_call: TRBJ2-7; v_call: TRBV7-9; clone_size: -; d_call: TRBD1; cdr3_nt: TGTGCCAGCAGCTTTAGTCGGGTCGGACAGGGTTACGAGCAGTACTTC; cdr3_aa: CASSFSRVGQGYEQYF
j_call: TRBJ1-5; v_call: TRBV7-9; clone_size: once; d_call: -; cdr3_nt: TGTGCCAGCAGCACCGGACAGACTAGCAATCAGCCCCAGCATTTT; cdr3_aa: CASSTGQTSNQPQHF
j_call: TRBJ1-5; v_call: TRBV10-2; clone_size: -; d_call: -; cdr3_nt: TGCGCCAGCGCCCGGGACAAAAATCAGCCCCAGCATTTT; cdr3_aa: CASARDKNQPQHF
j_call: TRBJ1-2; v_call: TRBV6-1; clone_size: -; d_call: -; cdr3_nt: TGTGCCAGCAGTGAGCAGGGGCTCTATGGCTACACCTTC; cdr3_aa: CASSEQGLYGYTF
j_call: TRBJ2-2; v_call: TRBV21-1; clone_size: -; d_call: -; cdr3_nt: TGTGCCAGCAGAGGACAGGCTACGAACACCGGGGAGCTGTTTTTT; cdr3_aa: CASRGQATNTGELFF
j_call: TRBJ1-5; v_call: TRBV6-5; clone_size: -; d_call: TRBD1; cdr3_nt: TGTGCCAGCAGTTACTCAGGGGGCGTTCAGCCCCAGCATTTT; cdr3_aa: CASSYSGGVQPQHF
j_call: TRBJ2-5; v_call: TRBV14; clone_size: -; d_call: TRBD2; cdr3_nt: TGTGCCAGCAGCCAAGTTGCGGGAGTAGAGACCCAGTACTTC; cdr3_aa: CASSQVAGVETQYF
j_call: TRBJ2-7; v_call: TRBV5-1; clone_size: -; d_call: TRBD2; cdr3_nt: TGCGCCAGCAGCTTGGATAGCGGGGCTTACGAGCAGTACTTC; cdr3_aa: CASSLDSGAYEQYF
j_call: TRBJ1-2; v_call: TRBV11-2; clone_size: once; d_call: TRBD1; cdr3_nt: TGTGCCAGCAGCCCCGGACAGGGAATCGCCTATGGCTACACCTTC; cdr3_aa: CASSPGQGIAYGYTF
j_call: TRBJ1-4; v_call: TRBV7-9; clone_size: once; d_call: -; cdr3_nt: TGTGCCAGCAGCTCAAGGGGCACAACTAATGAAAAACTGTTTTTT; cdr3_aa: CASSSRGTTNEKLFF
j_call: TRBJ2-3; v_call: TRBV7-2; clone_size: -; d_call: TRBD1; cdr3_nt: TGTGCCAGCAGCTTAGTTCTTGGACAGGGCACAGATACGCAGTATTTT; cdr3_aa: CASSLVLGQGTDTQYF
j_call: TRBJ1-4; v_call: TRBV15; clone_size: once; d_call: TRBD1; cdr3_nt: TGTGCCACCAGCAGAGTCAGGGGGCGGGGTAATGAAAAACTGTTTTTT; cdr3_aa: CATSRVRGRGNEKLFF
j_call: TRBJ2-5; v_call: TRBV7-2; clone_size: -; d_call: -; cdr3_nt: TGTGCCAGCAGCTTAGCGGGAGCCGGTGAGACCCAGTACTTC; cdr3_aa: CASSLAGAGETQYF
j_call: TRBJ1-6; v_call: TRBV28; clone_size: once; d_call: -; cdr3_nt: TGTGCCAGCAGGCTCCGGGGCTCCTATAATTCACCCCTCCACTTT; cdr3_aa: CASRLRGSYNSPLHF
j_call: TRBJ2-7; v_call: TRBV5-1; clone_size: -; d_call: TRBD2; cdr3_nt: TGCGCCAGCAGCGGGACTAGCGGGGGGGCCATCGAGCAGTACTTC; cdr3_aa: CASSGTSGGAIEQYF
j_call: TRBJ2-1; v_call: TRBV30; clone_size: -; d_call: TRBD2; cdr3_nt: TGTGCCTGGAGTGGTACGGCGGGAGGGTACAATGAGCAGTTCTTC; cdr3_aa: CAWSGTAGGYNEQFF
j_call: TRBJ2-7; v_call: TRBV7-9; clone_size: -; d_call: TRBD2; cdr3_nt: TGTGCCAGCAGACCCAGCGGGAGTGGGTACGAGCAGTACTTC; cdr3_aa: CASRPSGSGYEQYF
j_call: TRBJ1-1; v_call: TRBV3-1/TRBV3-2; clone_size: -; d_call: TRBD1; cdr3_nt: TGTGCCAGCAGCAAACGGGACAGGGGCCCGAACACTGAAGCTTTCTTT; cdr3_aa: CASSKRDRGPNTEAFF
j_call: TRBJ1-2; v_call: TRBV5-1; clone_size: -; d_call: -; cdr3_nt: TGCGCCAGCAGCTTGGGGCAATCCTATGGCTACACCTTC; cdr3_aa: CASSLGQSYGYTF
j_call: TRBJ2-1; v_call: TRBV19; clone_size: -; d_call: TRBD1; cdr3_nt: TGTGCCAGTAGAAGGGACAGGCAAGGCTACAATGAGCAGTTCTTC; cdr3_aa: CASRRDRQGYNEQFF
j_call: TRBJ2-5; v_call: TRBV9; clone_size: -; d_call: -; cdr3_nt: TGTGCCAGCAGCGTAGGGTCGCGGAGGGGGGAGACCCAGTACTTC; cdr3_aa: CASSVGSRRGETQYF
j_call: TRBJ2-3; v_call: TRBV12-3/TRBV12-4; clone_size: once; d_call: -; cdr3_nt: TGTGCCAGCAGTGAAGGAGACACAGATACGCAGTATTTT; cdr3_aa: CASSEGDTDTQYF
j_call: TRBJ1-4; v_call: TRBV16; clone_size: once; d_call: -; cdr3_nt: TGTGCCAGCAGCCAATCAGGACCTCCTAATGAAAAACTGTTTTTT; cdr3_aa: CASSQSGPPNEKLFF
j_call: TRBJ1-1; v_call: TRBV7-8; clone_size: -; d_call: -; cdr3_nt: TGTGCCAGCAGCTTAGCGGGGGGCATGAACACTGAAGCTTTCTTT; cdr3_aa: CASSLAGGMNTEAFF
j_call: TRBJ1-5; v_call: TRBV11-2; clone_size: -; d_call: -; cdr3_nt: TGTGCCAGCAGCCCACAGGGCGGTAGCAATCAGCCCCAGCATTTT; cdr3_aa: CASSPQGGSNQPQHF
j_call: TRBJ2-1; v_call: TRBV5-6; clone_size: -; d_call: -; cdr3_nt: TGTGCCAGCAGTCGTACAGGGAGTACTGAGCAGTTCTTC; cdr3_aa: CASSRTGSTEQFF
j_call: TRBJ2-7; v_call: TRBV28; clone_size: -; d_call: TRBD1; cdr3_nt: TGTGCCAGCAGTGAACCGGGACAGGGGGCCTACGAGCAGTACTTC; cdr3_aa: CASSEPGQGAYEQYF
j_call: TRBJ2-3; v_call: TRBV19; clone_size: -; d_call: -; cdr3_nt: TGTGCCAGTAGTATAGTGGAATCTAGCACAGATACGCAGTATTTT; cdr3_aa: CASSIVESSTDTQYF
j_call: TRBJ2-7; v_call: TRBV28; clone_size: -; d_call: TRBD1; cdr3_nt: TGTGCCAGCAGTTTATGGGGACAGGGAAACTCCTACGAGCAGTACTTC; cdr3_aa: CASSLWGQGNSYEQYF
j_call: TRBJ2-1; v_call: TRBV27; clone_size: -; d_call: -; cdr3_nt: TGTGCCAGCAGTTTCGACAGAGCCTCCTACAATGAGCAGTTCTTC; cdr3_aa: CASSFDRASYNEQFF
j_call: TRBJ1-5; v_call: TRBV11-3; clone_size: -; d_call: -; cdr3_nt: TGTGCCAGCAGCTTATCCGTCAATCAGCCCCAGCATTTT; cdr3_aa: CASSLSVNQPQHF
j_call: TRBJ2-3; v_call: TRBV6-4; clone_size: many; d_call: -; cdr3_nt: TGTGCCAGCAGTGACGCTAGCTCCACAGATACGCAGTATTTT; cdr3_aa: CASSDASSTDTQYF
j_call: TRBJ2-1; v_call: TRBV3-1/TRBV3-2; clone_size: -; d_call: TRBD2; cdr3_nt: TGTGCCAGCAGCCGACGTCCCGGGACTAGCGGGGGGGCCAGTGAGCAGTTCTTC; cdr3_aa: CASSRRPGTSGGASEQFF
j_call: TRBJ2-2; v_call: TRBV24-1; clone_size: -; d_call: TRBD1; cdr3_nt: TGTGCCACCAGTGACCGACAGGGGGAGGACACCGGGGAGCTGTTTTTT; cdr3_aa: CATSDRQGEDTGELFF
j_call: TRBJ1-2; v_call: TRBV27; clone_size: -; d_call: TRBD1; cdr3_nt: TGTGCCAGCAGTCCGGGACAGGGGGTCACCTATGGCTACACCTTC; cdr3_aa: CASSPGQGVTYGYTF
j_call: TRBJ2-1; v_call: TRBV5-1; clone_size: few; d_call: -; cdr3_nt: TGCGCCAGCAGCTTGGACGCGGGGACCTACAATGAGCAGTTCTTC; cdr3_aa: CASSLDAGTYNEQFF
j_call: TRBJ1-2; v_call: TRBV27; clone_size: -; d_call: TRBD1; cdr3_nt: TGTGCCAGCAGTTTATGGGACAGGGGAGTCTACACCTTC; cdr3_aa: CASSLWDRGVYTF
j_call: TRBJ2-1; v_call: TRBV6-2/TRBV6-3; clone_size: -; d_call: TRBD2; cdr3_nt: TGTGCCAGCAGTTACGGGACTAGCGGGAGTGATGAGCAGTTCTTC; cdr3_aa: CASSYGTSGSDEQFF
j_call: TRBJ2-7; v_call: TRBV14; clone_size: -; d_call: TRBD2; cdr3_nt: TGTGCCAGCAGCCAAGGACTAGCGGGAGGCTACGAGCAGTACTTC; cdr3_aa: CASSQGLAGGYEQYF
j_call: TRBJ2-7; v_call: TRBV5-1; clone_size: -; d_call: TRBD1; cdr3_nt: TGCGCCAGCAGCCTAGGGACAGACTACGAGCAGTACTTC; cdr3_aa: CASSLGTDYEQYF